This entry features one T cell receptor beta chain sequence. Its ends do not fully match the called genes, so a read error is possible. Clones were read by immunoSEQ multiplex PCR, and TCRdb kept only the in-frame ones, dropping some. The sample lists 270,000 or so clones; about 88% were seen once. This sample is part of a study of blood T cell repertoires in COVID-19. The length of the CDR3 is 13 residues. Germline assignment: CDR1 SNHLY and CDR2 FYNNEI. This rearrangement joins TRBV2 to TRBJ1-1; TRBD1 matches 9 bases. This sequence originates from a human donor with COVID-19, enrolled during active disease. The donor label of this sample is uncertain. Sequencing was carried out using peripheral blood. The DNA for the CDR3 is TGTGCCAGCAGTCCCGGGACAGGGATTGTCAAGACATTT. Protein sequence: CASSPGTGIVKTF.